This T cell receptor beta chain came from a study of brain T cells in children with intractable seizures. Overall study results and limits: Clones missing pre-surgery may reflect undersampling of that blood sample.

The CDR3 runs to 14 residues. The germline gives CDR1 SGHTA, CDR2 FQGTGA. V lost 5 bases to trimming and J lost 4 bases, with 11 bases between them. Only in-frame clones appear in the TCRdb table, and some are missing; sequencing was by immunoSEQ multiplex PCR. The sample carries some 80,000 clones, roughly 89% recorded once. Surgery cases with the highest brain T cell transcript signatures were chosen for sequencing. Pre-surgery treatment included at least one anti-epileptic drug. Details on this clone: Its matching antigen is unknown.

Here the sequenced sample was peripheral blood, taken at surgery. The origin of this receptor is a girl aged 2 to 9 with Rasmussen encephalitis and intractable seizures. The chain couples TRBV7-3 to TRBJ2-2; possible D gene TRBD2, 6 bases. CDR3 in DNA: TGTGCCAGCAGCCCCCTCGGGGGCACCGGGGAGCTGTTTTTT. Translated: CASSPLGGTGELFF.